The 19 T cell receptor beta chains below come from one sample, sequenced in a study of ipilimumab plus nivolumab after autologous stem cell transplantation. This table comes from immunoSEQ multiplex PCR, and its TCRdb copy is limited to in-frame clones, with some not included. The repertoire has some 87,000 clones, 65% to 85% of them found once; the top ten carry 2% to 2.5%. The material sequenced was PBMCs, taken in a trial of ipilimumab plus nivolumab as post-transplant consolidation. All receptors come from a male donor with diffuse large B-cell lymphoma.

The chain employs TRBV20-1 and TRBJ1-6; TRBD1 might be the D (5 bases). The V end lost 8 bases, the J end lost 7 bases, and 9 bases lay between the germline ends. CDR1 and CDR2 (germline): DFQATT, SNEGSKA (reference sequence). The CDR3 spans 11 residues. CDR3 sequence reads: CSLRQNSPLHF. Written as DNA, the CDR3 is TGCAGTCTTCGACAGAATTCACCCCTCCACTTT.

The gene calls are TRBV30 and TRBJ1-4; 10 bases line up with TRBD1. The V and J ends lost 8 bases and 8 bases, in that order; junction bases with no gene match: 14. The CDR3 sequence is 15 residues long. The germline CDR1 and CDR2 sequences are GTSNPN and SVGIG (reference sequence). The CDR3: CARGQGKTEREKLFF. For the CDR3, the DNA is TGTGCCCGGGGACAGGGGAAGACGGAGAGAGAAAAACTGTTTTTT.

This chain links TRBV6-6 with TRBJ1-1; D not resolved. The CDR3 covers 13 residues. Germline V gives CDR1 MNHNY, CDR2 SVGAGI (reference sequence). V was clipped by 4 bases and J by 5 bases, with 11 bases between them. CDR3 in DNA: TGTGCCAGCAGTTGGAAGGGAGAGACTGAAGCTTTCTTT. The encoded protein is CASSWKGETEAFF.

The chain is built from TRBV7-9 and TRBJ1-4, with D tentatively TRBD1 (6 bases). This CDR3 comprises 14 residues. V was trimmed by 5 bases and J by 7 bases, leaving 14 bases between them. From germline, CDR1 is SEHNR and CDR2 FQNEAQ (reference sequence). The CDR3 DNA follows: TGTGCCAGCAGCCGCGGGGGGCCCGGTGAAAAACTGTTTTTT. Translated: CASSRGGPGEKLFF.

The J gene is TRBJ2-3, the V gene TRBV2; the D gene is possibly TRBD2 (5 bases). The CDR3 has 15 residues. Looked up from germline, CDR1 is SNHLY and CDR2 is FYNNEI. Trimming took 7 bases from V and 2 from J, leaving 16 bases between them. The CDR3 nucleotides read TGTGCCAGCAAGTTGGCGGGCACCCTCACAGATACGCAGTATTTT. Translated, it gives CASKLAGTLTDTQYF.

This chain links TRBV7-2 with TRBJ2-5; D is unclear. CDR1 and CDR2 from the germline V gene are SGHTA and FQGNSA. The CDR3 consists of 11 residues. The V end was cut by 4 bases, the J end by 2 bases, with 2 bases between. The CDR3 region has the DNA TGTGCCAGCAGCTGGCAAGAGACCCAGTACTTC. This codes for CASSWQETQYF.

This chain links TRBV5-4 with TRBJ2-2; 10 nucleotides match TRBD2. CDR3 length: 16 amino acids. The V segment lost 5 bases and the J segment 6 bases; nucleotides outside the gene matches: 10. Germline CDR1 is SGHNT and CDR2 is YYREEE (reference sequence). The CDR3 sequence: CASSPQRGGLAGELFF. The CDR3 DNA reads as TGTGCCAGCAGTCCCCAGCGGGGGGGGTTGGCCGGGGAGCTGTTTTTT.

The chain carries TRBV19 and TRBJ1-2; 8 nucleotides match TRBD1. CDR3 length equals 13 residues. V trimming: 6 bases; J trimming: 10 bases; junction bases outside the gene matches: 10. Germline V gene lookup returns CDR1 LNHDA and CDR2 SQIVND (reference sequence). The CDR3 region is CASSLRDRMHYTF. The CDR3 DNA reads TGTGCCAGTAGCCTCCGGGACAGGATGCACTACACCTTC.

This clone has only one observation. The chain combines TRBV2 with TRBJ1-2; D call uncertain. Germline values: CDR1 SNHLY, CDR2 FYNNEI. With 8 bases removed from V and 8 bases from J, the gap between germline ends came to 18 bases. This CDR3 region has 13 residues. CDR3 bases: TGTGCCAGCTCAATATCAAGCCGTCTCGGCTACACCTTC. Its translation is CASSISSRLGYTF.

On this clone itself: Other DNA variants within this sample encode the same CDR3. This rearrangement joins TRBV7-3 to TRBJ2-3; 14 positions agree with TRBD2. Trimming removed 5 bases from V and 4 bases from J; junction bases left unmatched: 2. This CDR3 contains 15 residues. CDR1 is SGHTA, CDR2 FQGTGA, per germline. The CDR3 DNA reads TGTGCCAGCAGCCGACTAGCGGGGGGGGCAGATACGCAGTATTTT. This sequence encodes CASSRLAGGADTQYF.

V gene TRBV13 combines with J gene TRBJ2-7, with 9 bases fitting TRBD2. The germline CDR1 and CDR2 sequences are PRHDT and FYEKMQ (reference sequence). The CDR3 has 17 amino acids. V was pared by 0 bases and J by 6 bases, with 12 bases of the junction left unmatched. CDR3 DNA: TGTGCCAGCAGCTTAGGGGGTATAGCGGGGGAGCGGACCGAGCAGTACTTC. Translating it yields CASSLGGIAGERTEQYF.

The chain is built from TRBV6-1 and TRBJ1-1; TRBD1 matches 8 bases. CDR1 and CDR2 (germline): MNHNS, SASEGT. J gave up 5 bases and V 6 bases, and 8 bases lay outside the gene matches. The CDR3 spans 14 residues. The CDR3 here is CASSGSDRVTEAFF. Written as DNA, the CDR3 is TGTGCCAGCAGCGGTTCGGACAGGGTGACTGAAGCTTTCTTT.

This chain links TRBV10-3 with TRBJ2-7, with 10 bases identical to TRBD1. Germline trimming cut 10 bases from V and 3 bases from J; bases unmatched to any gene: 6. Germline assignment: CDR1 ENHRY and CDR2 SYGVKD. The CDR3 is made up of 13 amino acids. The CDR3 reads CATRDRGIYEQYF. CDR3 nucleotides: TGTGCCACCCGGGACAGGGGAATCTACGAGCAGTACTTC.

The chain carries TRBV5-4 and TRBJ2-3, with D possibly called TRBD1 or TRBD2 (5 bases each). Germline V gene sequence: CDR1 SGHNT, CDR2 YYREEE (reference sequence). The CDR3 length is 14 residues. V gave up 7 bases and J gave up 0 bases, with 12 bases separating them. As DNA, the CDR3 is TGTGCCAGCGTCCGGGACGCTAGCACAGATACGCAGTATTTT. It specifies CASVRDASTDTQYF. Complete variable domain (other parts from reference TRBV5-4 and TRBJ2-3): ETGVTQSPTHLIKTRGQQVTLRCSSQSGHNTVSWYQQALGQGPQFIFQYYREEENGRGNFPPRFSGLQFPNYSSELNVNALELDDSALYLCASVRDASTDTQYFGPGTRLTVL.

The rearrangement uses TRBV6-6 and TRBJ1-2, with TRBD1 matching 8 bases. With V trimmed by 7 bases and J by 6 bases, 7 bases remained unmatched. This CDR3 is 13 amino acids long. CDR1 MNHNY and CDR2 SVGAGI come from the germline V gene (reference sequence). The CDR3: CASNRGTGNGYTF. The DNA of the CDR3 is TGTGCCAGCAATCGAGGGACAGGTAATGGCTACACCTTC.

CDR3 loop: CASRQGTEAFF. The CDR3, as DNA: TGTGCCAGCAGACAGGGCACTGAAGCTTTCTTT. The rearrangement joins TRBV6-5 to TRBJ1-1; D possibly corresponds to TRBD1 (6 bases). This CDR3 comprises 11 residues. Between the trimmed V and J ends, which lost 6 bases and 4 bases, there was a span of 6 bases. Germline loops: CDR1 MNHEY, CDR2 SVGAGI.

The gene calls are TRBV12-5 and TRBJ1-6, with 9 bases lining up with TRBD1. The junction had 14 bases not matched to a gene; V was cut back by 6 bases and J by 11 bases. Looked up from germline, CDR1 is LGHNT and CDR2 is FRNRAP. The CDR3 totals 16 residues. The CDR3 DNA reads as TGTGCTAGTGGACCGGGACCCGGACAGGGGAGGACACCCCTCCACTTT. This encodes CASGPGPGQGRTPLHF.

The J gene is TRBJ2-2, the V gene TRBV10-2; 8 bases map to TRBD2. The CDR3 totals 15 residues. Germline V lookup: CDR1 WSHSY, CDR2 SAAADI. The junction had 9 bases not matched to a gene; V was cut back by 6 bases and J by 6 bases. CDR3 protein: CASSPGLAGAGELFF. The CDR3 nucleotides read TGCGCCAGCAGCCCTGGACTAGCCGGTGCCGGGGAGCTGTTTTTT.

CDR3 bases: TGTGCCAGCAGCAAAATGGGGGCTACCTCCTACAATGAGCAGTTCTTC. Translated, it gives CASSKMGATSYNEQFF. V is TRBV7-3 and J is TRBJ2-1; the D gene is possibly TRBD1 (6 bases). Looked up from germline, CDR1 is SGHTA and CDR2 is FQGTGA. V was cut by 5 bases and J by 0 bases, with 14 bases left in between. The CDR3 is 16 amino acids. The variable domain in full, completed from reference TRBV7-3 and TRBJ2-1, reads GAGVSQTPSNKVTEKGKYVELRCDPISGHTALYWYRQSLGQGPEFLIYFQGTGAADDSGLPNDRFFAVRPEGSVSTLKIQRTERGDSAVYLCASSKMGATSYNEQFFGPGTRLTVL.